A selection of T cell receptor beta chains follows, all from one sample in a study of cytotoxic CD8 clonotypes in ibrutinib-treated CLL. The table came from immunoSEQ multiplex PCR; TCRdb's copy has only in-frame clones and leaves some out. The sample has roughly 200,000 clones, roughly 72% seen once; the top ten hold 13%. The sequencing here drew on PBMCs, taken after 24 months of ibrutinib treatment. These receptors were collected from a human donor with chronic lymphocytic leukemia. CDR3s include the opening cysteine and the closing phenylalanine or tryptophan. Each record gives: D gene, V gene, clone size, J gene, CDR3 protein, CDR3 DNA. The D gene is left open where the match is weak. Size is omitted from some rows. Given values are once, few, many or a class for expanded clones.

-	TRBV5-1	-	TRBJ2-3	CASSLDVSHTDTQYF	TGCGCCAGCAGCTTGGACGTCAGTCACACAGATACGCAGTATTTT
-	TRBV9	few	TRBJ1-2	CASSVRGNYGYTF	TGTGCCAGCAGCGTAAGGGGTAACTATGGCTACACCTTC
TRBD1	TRBV9	-	TRBJ1-1	CASSVATGGIEAFF	TGTGCCAGCAGCGTAGCGACAGGGGGCATTGAAGCTTTCTTT
-	TRBV11-3	once	TRBJ2-3	CASSQRQTDTQYF	TGTGCCAGCAGCCAACGTCAGACAGATACGCAGTATTTT
-	TRBV7-9	-	TRBJ2-3	CASESLGTDTQYF	TGTGCCAGCGAGTCCCTCGGCACAGATACGCAGTATTTT
-	TRBV30	-	TRBJ2-1	CAWSALSGSYNEQFF	TGTGCCTGGAGTGCCCTTTCCGGTTCGTACAATGAGCAGTTCTTC
-	TRBV2	-	TRBJ1-2	CASLDSGNNYGYTF	TGTGCCAGCTTGGACAGCGGAAATAACTATGGCTACACCTTC
-	TRBV19	few	TRBJ2-3	CASSVPGDTQYF	TGTGCCAGTAGTGTCCCGGGAGATACGCAGTATTTT
-	TRBV15	-	TRBJ1-2	CATSRAWGRDGYTF	TGTGCCACCAGCAGAGCCTGGGGGAGAGATGGCTACACCTTC
-	TRBV5-4	-	TRBJ2-3	CASSSPRSTDTQYF	TGTGCCAGCAGCTCCCCTCGAAGCACAGATACGCAGTATTTT
-	TRBV27	-	TRBJ2-2	CASIKTIGNTGELFF	TGTGCCAGCATCAAAACGATAGGGAACACCGGGGAGCTGTTTTTT
TRBD2	TRBV7-2	-	TRBJ2-7	CASTPRLAAGEQYF	TGTGCCAGCACCCCCCGGCTAGCGGCCGGCGAGCAGTACTTC
-	TRBV30	-	TRBJ2-7	CAWSSRDYEQYF	TGTGCCTGGAGTTCTAGGGATTACGAGCAGTACTTC
-	TRBV15	once	TRBJ1-1	CATSRDPRAEGFF	TGTGCCACCAGCAGAGACCCCCGGGCAGAGGGTTTCTTT
-	TRBV6-5	-	TRBJ2-3	CASSGPTDTQYF	TGTGCCAGCAGTGGACCTACCGATACGCAGTATTTT
-	TRBV9	-	TRBJ1-3	CASSEGGVGASGNTIYF	TGTGCCAGCAGCGAGGGAGGGGTGGGGGCCTCTGGAAACACCATATATTTT
TRBD1	TRBV5-5	-	TRBJ1-2	CASSLLTGDTYGYTF	TGTGCCAGCAGCTTGTTGACAGGGGATACCTATGGCTACACCTTC
-	TRBV25-1	-	TRBJ1-4	CASRGGDQAGTNEKLFF	TGTGCCAGCAGGGGCGGGGATCAGGCTGGCACTAATGAAAAACTGTTTTTT
-	TRBV2	-	TRBJ1-1	CASKRSLNTEAFF	TGTGCCAGCAAAAGGAGCCTGAACACTGAAGCTTTCTTT
TRBD2	TRBV6-5	once	TRBJ2-3	CASNRAGYTDTQYF	TGTGCCAGCAACCGAGCGGGATACACAGATACGCAGTATTTT
TRBD2	TRBV9	-	TRBJ2-5	CASSVDAGGRHQETQYF	TGTGCCAGCAGCGTAGACGCTGGCGGGAGACACCAAGAGACCCAGTACTTC
-	TRBV30	-	TRBJ2-7	CAWMGDTTYEQYF	TGTGCCTGGATGGGGGACACCACCTACGAGCAGTACTTC
-	TRBV9	-	TRBJ1-1	CATGGGANTEAFF	TGTGCCACCGGAGGGGGGGCGAACACTGAAGCTTTCTTT
TRBD1	TRBV2	-	TRBJ1-2	CASGQAYGYTF	TGTGCCAGCGGACAGGCCTATGGCTACACCTTC
-	TRBV7-8	few	TRBJ2-3	CASSFQLIAFPDTQYF	TGTGCCAGCAGCTTCCAACTGATAGCGTTTCCAGATACGCAGTATTTT
TRBD1	TRBV4-3	-	TRBJ2-3	CASSQAPQGADTQYF	TGCGCCAGCAGCCAAGCCCCGCAGGGGGCAGATACGCAGTATTTT
TRBD1	TRBV27	-	TRBJ1-1	CASSSYYRGTEAFF	TGTGCCAGCAGTTCCTACTACAGGGGCACTGAAGCTTTCTTT
TRBD1	TRBV12-5	-	TRBJ1-2	CASGSGTARGYTF	TGTGCTAGTGGTTCCGGGACAGCAAGGGGCTACACCTTC
TRBD1	TRBV29-1	-	TRBJ2-3	CSGAGTGFADTQYF	TGCAGCGGAGCCGGGACAGGGTTTGCTGATACGCAGTATTTT
-	TRBV7-6	-	TRBJ2-5	CASRSEAGQETQYF	TGTGCCAGCAGATCCGAGGCCGGGCAAGAGACCCAGTACTTC
TRBD1	TRBV5-8	-	TRBJ1-1	CASSLNRGAEAFF	TGTGCCAGCAGCTTAAACAGGGGCGCGGAAGCTTTCTTT
TRBD2	TRBV10-1	-	TRBJ2-2	CASSETGLAGGPGELFF	TGCGCCAGCAGTGAGACCGGACTAGCGGGAGGGCCCGGGGAGCTGTTTTTT
-	TRBV14	few	TRBJ2-2	CASSQVAGNTGELFF	TGTGCCAGCAGCCAAGTCGCAGGGAACACCGGGGAGCTGTTTTTT
-	TRBV15	-	TRBJ2-5	CATSRLEGVKSQYF	TGTGCCACCTCCCGACTAGAGGGGGTAAAGTCCCAGTACTTC
-	TRBV10-2	-	TRBJ2-3	CASSTPGRSTDTQYF	TGCGCCAGCAGTACCCCGGGTAGATCCACAGATACGCAGTATTTT
-	TRBV2	few	TRBJ1-2	CASSPAENYGYTF	TGTGCCAGCAGCCCCGCGGAGAACTATGGCTACACCTTC
-	TRBV30	-	TRBJ2-5	CAWTFGTETQYF	TGTGCCTGGACCTTCGGAACAGAGACCCAGTACTTC
-	TRBV15	-	TRBJ2-7	CATSRGRIAYEQYF	TGTGCCACCAGCAGAGGACGGATCGCCTACGAGCAGTACTTC
-	TRBV7-9	-	TRBJ1-5	CASSLDLSNQPQHF	TGTGCCAGCAGCCTGGATCTTAGCAATCAGCCCCAGCATTTT
-	TRBV29-1	-	TRBJ2-3	CSGRRFSTDTQYF	TGCAGCGGACGCCGGTTTTCCACAGATACGCAGTATTTT
-	TRBV19	-	TRBJ2-1	CASGTGSYNEQFF	TGTGCCAGTGGGACTGGATCCTACAATGAGCAGTTCTTC
TRBD1	TRBV9	-	TRBJ2-7	CASSPVTGTGPSKQYF	TGTGCCAGCAGCCCTGTAACCGGGACAGGGCCCTCTAAGCAGTACTTC
TRBD1	TRBV29-1	once	TRBJ1-1	CSVSGTGGRNTEAFF	TGCAGCGTCTCCGGGACAGGGGGACGGAACACTGAAGCTTTCTTT
TRBD1	TRBV18	-	TRBJ1-5	CASSLFGTEYQPQHF	TGTGCCAGCTCACTGTTTGGGACAGAATATCAGCCCCAGCATTTT
-	TRBV25-1	-	TRBJ2-7	CASSEYFSGAGEQYF	TGTGCCAGCAGTGAATATTTCTCAGGGGCGGGCGAGCAGTACTTC
TRBD2	TRBV28	-	TRBJ2-7	CASSRGGREYSYEQYF	TGTGCCAGCAGCCGCGGGGGGCGGGAGTACTCCTACGAGCAGTACTTC
-	TRBV6-5	-	TRBJ1-2	CASSRGQGYTF	TGTGCCAGCAGTCGCGGACAGGGCTACACCTTC
-	TRBV30	once	TRBJ2-7	CAWSVEREFRYF	TGTGCCTGGAGTGTAGAAAGGGAGTTTCGGTACTTC
-	TRBV5-1	-	TRBJ2-2	CASTYFGNTGELFF	TGCGCCAGCACCTACTTTGGAAACACCGGGGAGCTGTTTTTT
-	TRBV2	once	TRBJ1-2	CASNRGPEGYTF	TGTGCCAGCAATCGGGGACCCGAGGGCTACACCTTC
-	TRBV5-6	-	TRBJ2-3	CASSFLLGDTQYF	TGTGCCAGCAGCTTCCTTTTGGGGGATACGCAGTATTTT